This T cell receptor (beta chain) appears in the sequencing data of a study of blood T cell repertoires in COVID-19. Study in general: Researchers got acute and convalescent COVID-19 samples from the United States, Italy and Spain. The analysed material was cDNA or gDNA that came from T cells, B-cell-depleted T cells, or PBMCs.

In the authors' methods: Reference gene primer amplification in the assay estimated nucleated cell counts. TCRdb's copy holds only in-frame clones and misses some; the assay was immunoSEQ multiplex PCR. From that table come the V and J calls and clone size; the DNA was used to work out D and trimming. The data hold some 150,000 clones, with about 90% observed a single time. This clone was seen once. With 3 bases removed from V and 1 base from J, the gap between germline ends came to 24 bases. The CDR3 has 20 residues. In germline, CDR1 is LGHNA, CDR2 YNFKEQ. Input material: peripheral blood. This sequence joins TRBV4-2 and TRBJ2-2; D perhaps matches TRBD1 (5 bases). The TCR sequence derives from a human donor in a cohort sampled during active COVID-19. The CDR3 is CASSHWDLYLGRENTGELFF. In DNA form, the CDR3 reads TGTGCCAGCAGCCACTGGGATCTTTACTTGGGCAGGGAGAACACCGGGGAGCTGTTTTTT.